This entry concerns a single T cell receptor (beta chain). Antigen specificity is unknown. This CDR3 has 14 amino acids. V was shortened by 0 bases and J by 3 bases, with 7 bases between the two germline ends. In germline, CDR1 is SGHTA, CDR2 FQGNSA. TCRB transcripts that were expressed got sequenced, as all of the isolated RNA had been reverse transcribed. Sequencing was performed with immunoSEQ multiplex PCR; in TCRdb, only in-frame clones are kept and a portion is missing. The table has about 370,000 clones, more than 13% seen once. This record belongs to a study of beta chain features in type 1 diabetes. Study outcomes and limitations: Within each of all four CD4+ subsets, Type 1 diabetes patients had TCRB CDR3s that were moderately but significantly shorter.

The chain is built from TRBV7-2 and TRBJ2-3, with D uncertain. The specimen sequenced was naive CD4+ T cells from blood. The TCR was taken from a woman under 30 in good health. This chain's CDR3 is CASSLALLTDTQYF. The CDR3 coding sequence is TGTGCCAGCAGCTTAGCCTTACTTACAGATACGCAGTATTTT.